This TCR beta chain emerged from a study of cytomegalovirus exposure and HLA in healthy donors. Study-wide findings and caveats: Some segments of the V type, notably TRBV6-2 and TRBV6-3, were excluded as indistinguishable. The authors listed 180 or so TCR beta chains as cytomegalovirus-associated.

CDR1 and CDR2 from the germline V gene are LGHNT and FRNRAP. CDR3 length: 16 residues. Trimming at V came to 1 base and at J to 9 bases, leaving 6 bases not matched to a gene. The PCR ran on 60 Vbeta and 13 Jbeta primers. The method was immunoSEQ multiplex PCR; TCRdb's version includes in-frame clones alone and lacks a portion of them. The profile shows under 300,000 clones, roughly two thirds of them singletons. In regard to this clone: The antigen is unknown.

All donors participated as healthy donors of bone marrow. The specimen sequenced was PBMCs. The source of this sequence is a female donor in good health and CMV-seronegative. The chain is built from TRBV12-5 and TRBJ2-1; 13 bases map to TRBD2. The CDR3 region has the DNA TGTGCTAGTGGTTTGGGACTAGCGGGAGGAAGCGGTGAGCAGTTCTTC. It specifies CASGLGLAGGSGEQFF.